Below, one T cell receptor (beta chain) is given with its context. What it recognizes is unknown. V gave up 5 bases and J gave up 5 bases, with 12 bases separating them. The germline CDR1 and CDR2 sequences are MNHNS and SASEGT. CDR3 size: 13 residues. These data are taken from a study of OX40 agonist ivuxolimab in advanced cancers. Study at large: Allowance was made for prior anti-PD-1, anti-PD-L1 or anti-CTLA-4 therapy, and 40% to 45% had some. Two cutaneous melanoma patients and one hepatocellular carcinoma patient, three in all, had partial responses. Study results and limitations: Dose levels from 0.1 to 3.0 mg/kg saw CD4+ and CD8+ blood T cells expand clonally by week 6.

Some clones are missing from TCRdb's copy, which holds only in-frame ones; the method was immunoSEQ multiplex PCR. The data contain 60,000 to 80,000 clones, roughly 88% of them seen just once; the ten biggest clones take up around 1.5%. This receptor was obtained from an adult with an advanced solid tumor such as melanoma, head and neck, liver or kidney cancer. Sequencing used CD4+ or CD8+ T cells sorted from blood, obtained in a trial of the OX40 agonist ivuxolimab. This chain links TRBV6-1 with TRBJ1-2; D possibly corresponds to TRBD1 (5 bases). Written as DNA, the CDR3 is TGTGCCAGCAGTATCGACAGCTTTTATGGCTACACCTTC. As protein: CASSIDSFYGYTF.